The 12 T cell receptor beta chains reported below all come from one sample, sequenced in a study of cytomegalovirus exposure and HLA in healthy donors. With 60 Vbeta and 13 Jbeta primers, the PCR was carried out. Sequencing used immunoSEQ multiplex PCR; TCRdb keeps in-frame clones, though not all of them. Of under 200,000 clones in the sample, 81% were seen once. The material sequenced was PBMCs. The receptors shown here come from a man aged 45 to 65 in good health and CMV-seronegative.

The chain carries TRBV29-1 and TRBJ2-5, with a weak D call TRBD2 (5 bases). Trimming cost V 5 bases and J 7 bases, with 14 bases left between them. Germline V gives CDR1 SQVTM, CDR2 ANQGSEA. This CDR3 spans 12 amino acids. This chain's CDR3 is CSVSVEGWTQYF. The DNA of the CDR3 is TGCAGCGTTAGTGTTGAGGGCTGGACCCAGTACTTC.

The CDR3 bases are TGTGCCAGCAGCGGAGGGACTGTTAATGAGCAGTTCTTC. Its translation is CASSGGTVNEQFF. The J gene is TRBJ2-1, the V gene TRBV9, with D perhaps TRBD2 (6 bases). The V gene's germline CDR1 is SGDLS and CDR2 YYNGEE. The CDR3 loop spans 13 amino acids. V was shortened by 3 bases and J by 7 bases, with 11 bases between the two germline ends.

This sequence joins TRBV5-4 and TRBJ2-7; D is perhaps TRBD1 (5 bases). The CDR3 length is 17 residues. Between the trimmed V and J ends, which lost 4 bases and 2 bases, there was a span of 22 bases. The germline CDR1 and CDR2 sequences are SGHNT and YYREEE (reference sequence). The CDR3 region is CASSPGRQGPRTYEQYF. The CDR3 region has the DNA TGTGCCAGCAGCCCTGGAAGGCAGGGCCCAAGAACCTACGAGCAGTACTTC.

V and J are TRBV9 and TRBJ2-1, with D possibly TRBD1 on 5 matching bases. The V end was cut by 4 bases, the J end by 6 bases, with 11 bases between. The length of the CDR3 is 13 residues. Germline CDR1 reads SGDLS; CDR2 reads YYNGEE. CDR3 sequence: CASSPPRANEQFF. The CDR3 nucleotides read TGTGCCAGCAGCCCTCCCAGGGCCAATGAGCAGTTCTTC.

The gene calls are TRBV4-3 and TRBJ2-2; no clear D. The CDR3 consists of 14 residues. V lost 2 bases and J 1 base, leaving 5 bases between the germline ends. Germline CDR1 is LGHNA and CDR2 is YSLEER. The CDR3 reads CASSQLLNTGELFF. The CDR3 coding sequence is TGCGCCAGCAGCCAACTCCTGAACACCGGGGAGCTGTTTTTT.

The V call is TRBV7-2, the J call TRBJ1-5; possibly TRBD1 for D (5 bases). Germline V gene lookup returns CDR1 SGHTA and CDR2 FQGNSA. The CDR3 length is 15 residues. V dropped 1 base and J dropped 0 bases, with 7 bases sitting between them. The CDR3 loop reads CASSLDRGSNQPQHF. The CDR3 DNA reads TGTGCCAGCAGCTTAGATAGGGGTAGCAATCAGCCCCAGCATTTT.

The chain links TRBV4-1 to TRBJ2-7; D is perhaps TRBD1 (6 bases). Between the trimmed V and J ends, which lost 3 bases and 3 bases, there was a span of 15 bases. Germline values: CDR1 MGHRA, CDR2 YSYEKL. The CDR3 loop spans 15 amino acids. The CDR3 here is CASSQPGTKRYEQYF. CDR3 bases: TGCGCCAGCAGCCAGCCCGGGACAAAGCGCTACGAGCAGTACTTC.

This chain connects TRBV6-5 to TRBJ2-7, with D perhaps TRBD2 (5 bases). CDR3 size: 13 residues. Germline V gives CDR1 MNHEY, CDR2 SVGAGI. V dropped 11 bases and J dropped 7 bases, with 21 bases sitting between them. The CDR3 nucleotides are TGTGCCGCCCGACGAGGGAAGGACGGGGAGCAGTACTTC. Its translation is CAARRGKDGEQYF.

J is TRBJ2-7 and V is TRBV9, with D maybe TRBD2 (5 bases). Trimming pared 3 bases from V and 2 bases from J, leaving 12 bases between. This CDR3 is 14 amino acids long. In germline, CDR1 is SGDLS, CDR2 YYNGEE. The CDR3 coding sequence is TGTGCCAGCAGCGCCCGGGATCCCACCTACGAGCAGTACTTC. Its translation is CASSARDPTYEQYF.

Regarding this clone: The same CDR3 also results from other DNA sequences found in this sample. V usage is TRBV4-3 and J usage is TRBJ1-3; D gene uncertain. The CDR3 sequence is 15 residues long. Trimming cost V 0 bases and J 0 bases, with 6 bases left between them. Germline V CDR1 and CDR2: LGHNA, YSLEER. This CDR3 is CASSQERGSGNTIYF. The CDR3 DNA sequence: TGCGCCAGCAGCCAAGAACGGGGCTCTGGAAACACCATATATTTT.

The chain has TRBV19 and TRBJ1-3; possibly TRBD1 for D (6 bases). CDR3 length: 14 amino acids. The V gene's germline CDR1 is LNHDA and CDR2 SQIVND (reference sequence). V lost 6 bases, J lost 2 bases, and 11 bases lay in between. The CDR3 DNA sequence: TGTGCCAGTAGCTCGACAGGCACTGGAAACACCATATATTTT. This translates into CASSSTGTGNTIYF.

The chain is built from TRBV5-1 and TRBJ1-6; D unclear. Trimming took 2 bases from V and 6 from J, leaving 6 bases between them. Germline V lookup: CDR1 SGHRS, CDR2 YFSETQ. The CDR3 totals 13 residues. CDR3 in DNA: TGCGCCAGCAGCTTACAGCTTAATTCACCCCTCCACTTT. Its translation: CASSLQLNSPLHF.